This T cell receptor beta chain was captured by sequencing in a study of shared T cell receptors in the human thymus. The assay was immunoSEQ multiplex PCR, and TCRdb's table has in-frame clones only and misses some. This table has some 700,000 clones, 75% to 90% appearing once. Germline-derived CDR1 and CDR2 are SGHTA and FQGNSA. CDR3 length: 16 amino acids. V lost 4 bases, J lost 0 bases, and 4 bases stayed unmatched. The sample was also linked to a second study, of human thymus T cells. That paper states: It was from resections taken during corrective heart surgery that the thymus tissue came. Thymic and blood repertoires appeared to show biased V and J gene usage.

The chain joins TRBV7-2 to TRBJ1-4; 8 bases are shared with TRBD1. Sequenced sample: thymocytes. The origin of this receptor is a girl under two years old with a congenital heart defect. The CDR3 reads CASSSGQGPTNEKLFF. The CDR3 region has the DNA TGTGCCAGCAGCTCAGGACAGGGTCCAACTAATGAAAAACTGTTTTTT.